This T cell receptor beta chain was identified in a study of cytomegalovirus exposure and HLA in healthy donors. In the study overall: Earlier, 95 million to 140 million unique TCR beta sequences were recovered from around 200 million T cells by an analysis.

Whole-study findings and limits: The classifier was said to identify cytomegalovirus status with high specificity and sensitivity.

Germline V CDR1 and CDR2: SGHRS, YFSETQ. This CDR3 has 13 residues. As concerns this clone: The antigen is not known. The junction and the germline gene differ at one end; a read error may be behind it.

When sampled, the donors appeared nominally healthy, though they likely had unrecorded immune exposures. Researchers ran the PCR with 60 Vbeta and 13 Jbeta primers. In the authors' workflow: There were around 77 million unique TCR beta chains by a later count, and some 10 million of them were shared. Produced via immunoSEQ multiplex PCR; TCRdb's table is partial and in-frame only. V and J calls plus clone size are reproduced from that table; the DNA served to infer D and trimming. Altogether 95,000 to 110,000 clones are present, about a tenth being singletons, with the ten largest covering about 5%.

Sequencing was performed on PBMCs. The chain joins TRBV5-1 to TRBJ2-5; the match to TRBD1 covers 10 bases. This sequence was found in a man aged 35-49 years in good health and CMV-seropositive. The CDR3 is CACGQGDQETQYF. The CDR3 DNA sequence: TGCGCCTGTGGACAGGGGGACCAGGAGACCCAGTACTTC.